This TCR beta chain came from a study of T-cell reconstitution after alpha-beta-depleted transplantation in children. V dropped 3 bases and J dropped 3 bases, with 17 bases sitting between them. Germline V gives CDR1 MNHEY, CDR2 SMNVEV (reference sequence). The CDR3 has 16 amino acids. Unique molecular identifiers were incorporated during preparation of the TCRbeta library. TCRdb re-analysed the PCR reads in MiXCR, keeping a single row per CDR3 protein. The table lists about 610,000 distinct CDR3 sequences, 8% to 11% of them singletons. The source is a human donor who donated a stem cell graft to a child with acute myeloid leukemia. Sequenced here: PBMCs from the stem cell graft donor, sampled from the stem cell graft. The V call is TRBV27, the J call TRBJ2-5, with D maybe TRBD2 (5 bases). The CDR3 region has the DNA TGTGCCAGCAGTTTTTGGGCGGACTCCCAGGAAGAGACCCAGTACTTC. This translates into CASSFWADSQEETQYF.